This T cell receptor (beta chain) was recorded in a study of blood T cell repertoires in COVID-19 (dated by TCRdb to between 2020 and 2021). At the level of the whole study: The collaborator samples originated in the United States, Italy and Spain and spanned the acute and convalescent phases of COVID-19. The prospective study material was composed of cDNA or gDNA derived from T cells, B-cell-depleted T cells, or PBMCs. Deeply sampled blood TCRbeta repertoires from subjects exposed to, actively infected with, or recovered from COVID-19 were included in the dataset. The repertoires were released in a freely available public database meant as a resource for research on the immune response to SARS-CoV-2. Samples were obtained from the ongoing ImmuneRACE study (first 160 participants) and from 950 to 1,500 subjects provided by 6 global collaborators. A de-identified subject ID, COVID-19 status, age in years and sex were almost always included in the sample metadata. Where available, HLA class I and class II types were obtained from metadata supplied by the sample provider rather than from assay-based typing.

The immunoSEQ Assay, a bias-controlled multiplex PCR, was used to amplify TCRbeta CDR3 regions from genomic DNA. Concerning the study's data processing: The number of nucleated cells in each sample was estimated from the amplification of reference gene primers within the assay. To quantify the absolute abundance of each unique TCRbeta CDR3 rearrangement, sequence reads were collapsed and filtered. For each sample, productive Simpson clonality was calculated by taking the square root of Simpson's diversity index across productive rearrangements. TCRdb holds this immuneACCESS table with in-frame rearrangements only. Some clones are missing; in checked studies, unresolved V genes explain under half, and the rest has no known cause. V, J and clone size were drawn from that table, and D and trimming were deduced from the DNA. The sample table records about 350,000 clones; roughly 87% of these occur just once. The ten largest clonotypes hold about 0.93% of the sample.

Enrolling through a virtual design, the prospective study's participants ranged in age from roughly 18 to 90 years and lived across 24 United States geographic areas. In the prospective study, participants were assigned to cohorts based on the clinical history participants reported in a screening survey and a study questionnaire. ImmuneRACE Cohort 3 recovered participants were defined by two consecutive negative NP/OP PCR tests, healthcare professional clearance, or symptom resolution. Mobile phlebotomists in the prospective study collected whole blood, serum and a nasopharyngeal or oropharyngeal swab from every participant. Additional blood draws and questionnaires over an approximately 2-month period could optionally be provided by prospective study participants. Prospective study blood samples were shipped either frozen or at room temperature before DNA extraction. This clone appeared once. What antigen it recognizes has not been identified. Base quality data are lacking; no much larger clone is found one base away. Other DNA sequences in this specimen translate into the identical CDR3.

The paper's findings and limits, for the study overall: The amount of clinical and demographic metadata varied by source and participant and was provided uncurated.

The germline V gene (reference sequence) sets CDR1 to LNHDA and CDR2 to SQIVND. Its CDR3 holds 14 amino acids, cysteine through phenylalanine. Only the CDR3 DNA is retained, 42 bases long and in frame from the first base. V loses 1 base of germline sequence and J loses 4 bases, and the interval between the two ends is 10 bases. The sequencing input was PBMCs or T cells enriched from blood (not recorded which). The origin of this receptor is a woman aged 25 to 39 who had recovered from COVID-19. Recombination linked TRBV19 to TRBJ1-1; 6 matching bases give a weak D call of TRBD1. The bases read TGTGCCAGTAGTATAGTTACAGGGTCCACTGAAGCTTTCTTT. It encodes CASSIVTGSTEAFF.